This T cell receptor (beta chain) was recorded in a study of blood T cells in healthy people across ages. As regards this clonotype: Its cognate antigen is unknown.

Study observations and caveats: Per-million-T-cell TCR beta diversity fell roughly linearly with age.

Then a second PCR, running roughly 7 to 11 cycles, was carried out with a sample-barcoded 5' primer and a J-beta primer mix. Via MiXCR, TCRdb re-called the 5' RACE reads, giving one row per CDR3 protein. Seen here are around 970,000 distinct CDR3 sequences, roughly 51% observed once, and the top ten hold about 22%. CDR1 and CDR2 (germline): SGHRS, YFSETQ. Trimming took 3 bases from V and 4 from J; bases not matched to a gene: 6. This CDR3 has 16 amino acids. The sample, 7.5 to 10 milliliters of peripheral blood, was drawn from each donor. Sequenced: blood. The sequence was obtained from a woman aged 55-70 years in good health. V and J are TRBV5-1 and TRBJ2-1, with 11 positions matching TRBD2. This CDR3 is CASSSGGTSGYNEQFF. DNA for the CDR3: TGCGCCAGCAGCTCCGGGGGGACTAGCGGTTACAATGAGCAGTTCTTC.